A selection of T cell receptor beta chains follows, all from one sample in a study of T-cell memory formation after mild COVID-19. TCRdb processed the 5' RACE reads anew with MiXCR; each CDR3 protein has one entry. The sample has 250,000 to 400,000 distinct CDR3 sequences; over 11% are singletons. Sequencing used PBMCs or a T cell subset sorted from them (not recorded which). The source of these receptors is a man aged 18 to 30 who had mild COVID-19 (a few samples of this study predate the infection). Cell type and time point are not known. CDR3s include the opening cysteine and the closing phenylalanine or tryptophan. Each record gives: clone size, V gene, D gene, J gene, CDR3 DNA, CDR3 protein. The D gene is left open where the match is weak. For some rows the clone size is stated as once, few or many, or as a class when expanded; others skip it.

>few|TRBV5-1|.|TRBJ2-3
TGCGCCAGCAGCTTGGGTAATGCGGGGTACAACACAGATACGCAGTATTTT
CASSLGNAGYNTDTQYF
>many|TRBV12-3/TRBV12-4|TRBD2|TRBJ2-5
TGTGCCAGCAGAGAACTAGCGGGGGAGACCCAGTACTTC
CASRELAGETQYF
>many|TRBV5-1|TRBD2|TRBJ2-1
TGCGCCAGCAGCTTGGGTCCCCCTGCGGGGGGGCCCCTCGATGAGCAGTTCTTC
CASSLGPPAGGPLDEQFF
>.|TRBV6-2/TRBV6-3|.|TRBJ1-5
TGTGCCAGCACCCATGGAGGGGTTGGCAATCAGCCCCAGCATTTT
CASTHGGVGNQPQHF
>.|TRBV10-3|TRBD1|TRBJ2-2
TGTGCCATCAGGGACAGGGAGGCCACCGGGGAGCTGTTTTTT
CAIRDREATGELFF
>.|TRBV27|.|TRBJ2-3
TGTGCCAGCAATCCACCACCGGGGGAGGGCACAGATACGCAGTATTTT
CASNPPPGEGTDTQYF
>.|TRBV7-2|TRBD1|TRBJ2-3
TGTGCCAGCAGCTTAGGGGTTGTACAGGGGCCAGATACGCAGTATTTT
CASSLGVVQGPDTQYF
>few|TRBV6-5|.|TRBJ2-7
TGTGCCAGCAGTTATCGGAGCTCCTACGAGCAGTACTTC
CASSYRSSYEQYF
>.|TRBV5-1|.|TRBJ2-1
TGCGCCAGCAATATTCAGGGGGGAGGGAACAATGAGCAGTTCTTC
CASNIQGGGNNEQFF
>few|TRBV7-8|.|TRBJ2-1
TGTGCCAGCAGCTTAGGGGTGGTGGGGAATGAGCAGTTCTTC
CASSLGVVGNEQFF
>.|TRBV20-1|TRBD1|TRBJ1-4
TGCAGTGCTACCACAGGGGGAAAACTGTTTTTT
CSATTGGKLFF
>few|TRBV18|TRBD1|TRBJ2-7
TGTGCCAGCTCAAGCGACAGGGGTTACGAGCAGTACTTC
CASSSDRGYEQYF
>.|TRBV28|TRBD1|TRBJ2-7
TGTGCCAGCAGTTCCCCGGGACAGACCTACGAGCAGTACTTC
CASSSPGQTYEQYF
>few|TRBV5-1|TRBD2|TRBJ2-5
TGCGCCAGCAGCGAAGGGACTAGCGTTCAAGAGACCCAGTACTTC
CASSEGTSVQETQYF
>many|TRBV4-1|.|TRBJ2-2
TGCGCCAGCAGCTACGGGGTGAACACCGGGGAGCTGTTTTTT
CASSYGVNTGELFF
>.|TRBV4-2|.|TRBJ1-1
TGTGCCAGCAGCCAAGATCGCAGGACAGTGAACACTGAAGCTTTCTTT
CASSQDRRTVNTEAFF
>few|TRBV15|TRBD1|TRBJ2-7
TGTGACACCAGCAGGGGACAGGGCTACGAGCAGTACTTC
CDTSRGQGYEQYF
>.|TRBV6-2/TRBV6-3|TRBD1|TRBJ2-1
TGTGCCAGCAGCCCCCGGGGGACAGGGATCGATGAGCAGTTCTTC
CASSPRGTGIDEQFF
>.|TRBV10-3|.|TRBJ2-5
TGTGCCACCAAGGGCCAGGGCCAAGAGACCCAGTACTTC
CATKGQGQETQYF
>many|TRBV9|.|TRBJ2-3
TGTGCCAGCAGCGTCCACCCCGCAGATACGCAGTATTTT
CASSVHPADTQYF
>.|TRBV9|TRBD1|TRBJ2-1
TGTGCCAGCAGCGTACCCCCGGGACAGGGTCGTAATGAGCAGTTCTTC
CASSVPPGQGRNEQFF
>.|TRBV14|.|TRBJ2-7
TGTGCCAGCAGCGCAGCGGGCTACGAGCAGTACTTC
CASSAAGYEQYF
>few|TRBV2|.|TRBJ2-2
TGTGCCAGCACCTTAACTACCGGGGAGCTGTTTTTT
CASTLTTGELFF
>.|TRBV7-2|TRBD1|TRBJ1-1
TGTGCCAGCAGCACCCAGGGGGACACTGAAGCTTTCTTT
CASSTQGDTEAFF
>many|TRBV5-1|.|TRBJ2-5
TGCGCCAGCAGCTTGGCCCTGAGTAGCGGAGACCAAGAGACCCAGTACTTC
CASSLALSSGDQETQYF
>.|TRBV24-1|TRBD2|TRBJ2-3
TGTGCCACCAGTGAAATCTCTAGCGGGGGCCCAGATACGCAGTATTTT
CATSEISSGGPDTQYF
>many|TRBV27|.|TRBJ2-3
TGTGCCAGCAGTTTACGTGGGGGGGCTAGCACAGATACGCAGTATTTT
CASSLRGGASTDTQYF
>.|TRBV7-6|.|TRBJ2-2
TGTGCCAGCAGCTTAGAGGCTGGAACCGGGGAGCTGTTTTTT
CASSLEAGTGELFF
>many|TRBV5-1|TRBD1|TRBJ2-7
TGCGCCAGCAGACCCCCGGGACAGGGGGCGAGAGAGCAGTACTTC
CASRPPGQGAREQYF
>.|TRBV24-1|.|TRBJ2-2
TGTGCCACCAGTGACCCAGGGGTATCGAACACCGGGGAGCTGTTTTTT
CATSDPGVSNTGELFF
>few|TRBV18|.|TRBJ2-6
TGTGCCAGCTCACGAGATTGGACCTACTCTGGGGCCAACGTCCTGACTTTC
CASSRDWTYSGANVLTF
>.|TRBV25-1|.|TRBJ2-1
TGTGCCAGCAGTGACCTAGCGACGGGGCGGGGCTACCCATCCCAGTTCTTC
CASSDLATGRGYPSQFF
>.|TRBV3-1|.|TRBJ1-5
TGTGCCAGCGGGGACACAGCAAGCAATCAGCCCCAGCATTTT
CASGDTASNQPQHF
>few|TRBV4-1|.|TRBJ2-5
TGCGCCAGCAGCCTAGGGGGGGGGCGATTATCAGAGACCCAGTACTTC
CASSLGGGRLSETQYF
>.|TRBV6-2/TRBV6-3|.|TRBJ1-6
TGTGCCAGCAGTTACTCGATTCGGGGAGCAGGGAATTCACCCCTCCACTTT
CASSYSIRGAGNSPLHF
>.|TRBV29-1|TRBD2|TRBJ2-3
TGCAGCGTTGTTCGTTTAGCGGGGATTCGCACAGATACGCAGTATTTT
CSVVRLAGIRTDTQYF
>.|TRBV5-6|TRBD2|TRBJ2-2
TGTGCCAGCAGCTCCGGGGGGGCCTCTGGGGACGGGGAGCTGTTTTTT
CASSSGGASGDGELFF
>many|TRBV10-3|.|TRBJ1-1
TGTGCCTCGGGGGGGATCACTGAAGCTTTCTTT
CASGGITEAFF
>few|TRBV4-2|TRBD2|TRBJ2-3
TGTGCCAGCAGCCAAGATGCGAGCGGGGGGGCGGGAGATAAGCAGTATTTT
CASSQDASGGAGDKQYF
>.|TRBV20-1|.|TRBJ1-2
TGCAGTGCTAGAGATAGTCGGGGCAACTATGGCTACACCTTC
CSARDSRGNYGYTF
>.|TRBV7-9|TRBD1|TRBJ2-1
TGTGCCAGCAAGGACAGGGGTGAGGAGCAGTTCTTC
CASKDRGEEQFF
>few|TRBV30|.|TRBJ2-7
TGTGCCTGGAGCGAGGACGAGCAGTACTTC
CAWSEDEQYF
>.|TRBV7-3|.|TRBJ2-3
TGTGCCAGCAGCTCTGAGACCAGCACAGATACGCAGTATTTT
CASSSETSTDTQYF
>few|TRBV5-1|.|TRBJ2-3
TGCGCCAGCAGCTTCCCAGGAGCAGATACGCAGTATTTT
CASSFPGADTQYF
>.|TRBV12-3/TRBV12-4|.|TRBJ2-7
TGTGCCAGCAGAAAGAACTACGAGCAGTACTTC
CASRKNYEQYF
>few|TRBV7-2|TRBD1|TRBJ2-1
TGTGCCAGCAGCTTATCCGGACAGGCCTACAATGAGCAGTTCTTC
CASSLSGQAYNEQFF
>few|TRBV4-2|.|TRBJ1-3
TGTGCCAGCAGCCAAGACGTAAGCTCTGGAAACACCATATATTTT
CASSQDVSSGNTIYF
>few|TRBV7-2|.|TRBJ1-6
TGTGCCAGCAGCACCAGACGGACAGCAGGCTTGCCACCCCTCCACTTT
CASSTRRTAGLPPLHF
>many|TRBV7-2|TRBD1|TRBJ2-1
TGTGCCAGCAGGCTCGCCAGGGGGTCCAGTGAGCAGTTCTTC
CASRLARGSSEQFF
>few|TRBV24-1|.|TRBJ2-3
TGTGCCACCAGGTATAGCGGTTACACAGATACGCAGTATTTT
CATRYSGYTDTQYF